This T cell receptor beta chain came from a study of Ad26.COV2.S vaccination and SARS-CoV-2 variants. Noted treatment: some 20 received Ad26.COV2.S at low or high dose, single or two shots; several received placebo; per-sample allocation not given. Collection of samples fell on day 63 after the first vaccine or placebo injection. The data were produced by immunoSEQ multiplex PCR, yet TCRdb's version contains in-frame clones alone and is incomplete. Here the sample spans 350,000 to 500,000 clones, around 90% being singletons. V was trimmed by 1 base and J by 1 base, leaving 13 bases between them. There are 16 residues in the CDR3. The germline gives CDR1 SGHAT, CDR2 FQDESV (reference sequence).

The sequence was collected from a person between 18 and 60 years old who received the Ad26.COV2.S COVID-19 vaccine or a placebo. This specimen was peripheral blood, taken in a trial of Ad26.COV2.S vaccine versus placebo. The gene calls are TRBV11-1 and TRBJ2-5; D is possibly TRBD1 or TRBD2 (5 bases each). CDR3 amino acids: CASSLDSGTSQETQYF. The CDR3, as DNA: TGTGCCAGCAGCTTAGATTCAGGGACCTCCCAAGAGACCCAGTACTTC.